This TCR beta chain appears in the sequencing data of a study of blood T cells in healthy people across ages. Study-level findings and limits: Using unsorted PBMCs precluded a conclusive naive versus antigen-experienced comparison.

The second PCR ran roughly 6 to 12 cycles with a sample-barcoded 5' primer and J-beta primers. MiXCR, applied by TCRdb to the 5' RACE reads, yields one record per CDR3 protein. The repertoire consists of fewer than 1,200,000 distinct CDR3 sequences, with around 27% occurring once and the leading ten covering approximately 0.71%. On this clonotype: Its matching antigen is unknown.

This CDR3 comprises 15 residues. CDR1 and CDR2 from the germline V gene are SGHDN and FVKESK. These sequences were also reported in another study, on T cells of mothers and their children. As that study records: Relative to unrelated pairs, biologically related mother-child dyads exhibited marginally greater, non-significant overlap.

The sequence was obtained from a girl aged 2-10 years in good health. The sample consisted of blood. This chain uses TRBV14 with TRBJ2-5, with TRBD2 as a possible D gene (6 bases). TRBJ2-1 explains the end of the DNA better; the J call may be wrong. The CDR3 coding sequence is TGTGCCAGCAGCCAAGTAGCGGCCCCTCCAGATGAGCAGTTCTTC. This gives the protein CASSQVAAPPDEQFF.